The 23 T cell receptor beta chains in this list originate from one sample, sequenced in a study of blood T cell repertoires in COVID-19 (dated by TCRdb to about 2020). Libraries were constructed by the immunoSEQ multiplex PCR assay. TCRdb took over this immuneACCESS table, retaining in-frame rearrangements with V and J assigned. Such tables are incomplete; in checked studies, under half of the missing clones stem from an unresolved V gene, and the remainder is unexplained. The sample includes fewer than 250,000 clones, with around 84% observed a single time. The ten largest account for around 3.1% of the sample. Sequencing was done on a sample of peripheral blood. These TCRs come from a man aged 55 to 69 with acute or convalescent COVID-19.

In the case of this clone: Other DNA sequences in this sample translate to the same CDR3. The V call is TRBV18, the J call TRBJ2-2; 8 nucleotides align to TRBD1. CDR1 is KGHSH and CDR2 is LQKENI in the germline V gene. The ends lost 2 bases at V and 4 bases at J; junction bases unmatched: 6. The length of the CDR3 is 16 residues. The CDR3 loop is CASSPAGQGSTGELFF. The CDR3 nucleotides read TGTGCCAGCTCACCAGCTGGACAGGGAAGCACCGGGGAGCTGTTTTTT.

The J gene is TRBJ1-4, the V gene TRBV5-6, with D unclear. This CDR3 spans 14 amino acids. V lost 4 bases and J 7 bases, leaving 14 bases between the germline ends. Germline V gene data show CDR1 as SGHDT and CDR2 as YYEEEE. As DNA, the CDR3 is TGTGCCAGCAGCCTCGGGTCCCTTCGTGAAAAACTGTTTTTT. Translated: CASSLGSLREKLFF.

This chain joins TRBV5-1 and TRBJ2-5; the match to TRBD1 covers 8 bases. V trimming: 3 bases; J trimming: 1 base; junction bases outside the gene matches: 5. CDR3 size: 15 residues. Germline V gene data show CDR1 as SGHRS and CDR2 as YFSETQ. Here the CDR3 DNA reads TGCGCCAGCAGCTCGAGACAGGGGCCCCAAGAGACCCAGTACTTC. Amino acids: CASSSRQGPQETQYF.

The rearrangement uses TRBV19 and TRBJ1-3; no clear D gene. The germline V gene has CDR1 LNHDA and CDR2 SQIVND (reference sequence). There are 17 residues in the CDR3. V was clipped by 7 bases and J by 0 bases, with 19 bases between them. The CDR3 nucleotides are TGTGCCAGTATGAGGGAAGGCAGAGTCGCCTCTGGAAACACCATATATTTT. Amino acids: CASMREGRVASGNTIYF.

The chain recombines TRBV7-2 with TRBJ2-7; 7 nucleotides line up with TRBD1. The length of the CDR3 is 15 residues. The germline CDR1 and CDR2 sequences are SGHTA and FQGNSA. Trimming took 6 bases from V and 2 from J; bases not matched to a gene: 10. This CDR3 is CASRANEGAAYEQYF. CDR3 in DNA: TGTGCCAGCAGAGCTAACGAGGGGGCCGCCTACGAGCAGTACTTC.

This rearrangement joins TRBV14 to TRBJ2-4; D call uncertain. Germline V gives CDR1 SGHDN, CDR2 FVKESK. Trimming left V 0 bases short and J 6 bases short, with 9 bases between. There are 14 residues in the CDR3. The CDR3 coding sequence is TGTGCCAGCAGCCAAGATCTACCGGGAAACATTCAGTACTTC. Its protein is CASSQDLPGNIQYF.

J is TRBJ2-1 and V is TRBV7-3; D is possibly TRBD2 (6 bases). CDR1 and CDR2 from the germline V gene are SGHTA and FQGTGA. Trimming left V 3 bases short and J 6 bases short, with 15 bases between. CDR3 length equals 15 residues. The CDR3 reads CASSFGDRGINEQFF. The CDR3 DNA reads TGTGCCAGCAGCTTTGGGGACCGCGGGATCAATGAGCAGTTCTTC.

The chain carries TRBV5-1 and TRBJ2-6; unclear D gene. The CDR3 is made up of 14 amino acids. In germline, CDR1 is SGHRS, CDR2 YFSETQ. Between the trimmed V and J ends, which lost 5 bases and 0 bases, there was a span of 6 bases. CDR3 in DNA: TGCGCCAGCAGTACAGCCTCTGGGGCCAACGTCCTGACTTTC. It is translated as CASSTASGANVLTF. Using reference TRBV5-1 and TRBJ2-6 for the parts outside the CDR3, the full variable domain is KAGVTQTPRYLIKTRGQQVTLSCSPISGHRSVSWYQQTPGQGLQFLFEYFSETQRNKGNFPGRFSGRQFSNSRSEMNVSTLELGDSALYLCASSTASGANVLTFGAGSRLTVL.

This rearrangement joins TRBV7-2 to TRBJ2-2; D call uncertain. This CDR3 comprises 14 residues. Deletions cut 1 base from V and 4 bases from J, with 7 bases between. Germline CDR1 reads SGHTA; CDR2 reads FQGNSA. CDR3 amino acids: CASSLGALTGELFF. The CDR3 region has the DNA TGTGCCAGCAGCTTAGGGGCCCTCACCGGGGAGCTGTTTTTT.

The chain has TRBV5-4 and TRBJ2-3, with 10 bases fitting TRBD1. Germline values: CDR1 SGHNT, CDR2 YYREEE (reference sequence). The V and J ends lost 5 bases and 10 bases, in that order; junction bases with no gene match: 13. The CDR3 has 15 residues. The CDR3 DNA reads TGTGCCAGCAGGATAGGGCTCCGACAGGGGGCGGCGCAGTATTTT. Amino acids: CASRIGLRQGAAQYF.

The rearrangement joins TRBV7-8 to TRBJ1-5; perhaps TRBD1 as D (5 bases). This CDR3 contains 15 residues. Germline assignment: CDR1 SGHVS and CDR2 FQNEAQ. The germline V and J ends were trimmed by 5 bases and 4 bases, with 15 bases remaining between them. This chain's CDR3 is CASSGGGGRNQPQHF. The CDR3 DNA is TGTGCCAGCAGCGGCGGGGGTGGTAGGAATCAGCCCCAGCATTTT.

DNA of the CDR3: TGTGCCAGCAGCCGGGGCGGGGTCTACGAGCAGTACTTC. It encodes CASSRGGVYEQYF. This sequence joins TRBV7-8 and TRBJ2-7; D may be TRBD2 (6 bases). Deletions cut 5 bases from V and 3 bases from J, with 11 bases between. Per the germline V gene, CDR1 is SGHVS and CDR2 is FQNEAQ. This CDR3 comprises 13 residues.

This clone was seen more than once but under ten times. The J gene is TRBJ1-3, the V gene TRBV19; TRBD1 agrees at 7 bases. V shed 5 bases, J shed 0 bases, and the junction held 7 bases outside the gene matches. This CDR3 contains 16 residues. Looked up from germline, CDR1 is LNHDA and CDR2 is SQIVND (reference sequence). CDR3 region: CASSPRDSTSGNTIYF. In DNA, the CDR3 is TGTGCCAGTAGTCCCCGGGACAGCACCTCTGGAAACACCATATATTTT. The whole variable domain, filled in from reference TRBV19 and TRBJ1-3, reads DGGITQSPKYLFRKEGQNVTLSCEQNLNHDAMYWYRQDPGQGLRLIYYSQIVNDFQKGDIAEGYSVSREKKESFPLTVTSAQKNPTAFYLCASSPRDSTSGNTIYFGEGSWLTVV.

The chain has TRBV11-2 and TRBJ2-4, with D unresolved. CDR1 is SGHAT, CDR2 FQNNGV, per germline. The CDR3 contains 14 residues. V lost 1 base and J lost 0, with 4 bases in between. CDR3 amino acids: CASSLAVAKNIQYF. DNA for the CDR3: TGTGCCAGCAGCTTAGCTGTAGCCAAAAACATTCAGTACTTC.

This rearrangement joins TRBV7-6 to TRBJ2-2, with unresolved D. This CDR3 has 15 amino acids. Between the trimmed V and J ends, which lost 4 bases and 2 bases, there was a span of 11 bases. Germline V gene sequence: CDR1 SGHVS, CDR2 FNYEAQ. DNA for the CDR3: TGTGCCAGCAGCTATCCCGGGTTAAACACCGGGGAGCTGTTTTTT. Protein product: CASSYPGLNTGELFF. The variable domain in full, completed from reference TRBV7-6 and TRBJ2-2, reads GAGVSQSPRYKVTKRGQDVALRCDPISGHVSLYWYRQALGQGPEFLTYFNYEAQQDKSGLPNDRFSAERPEGSISTLTIQRTEQRDSAMYRCASSYPGLNTGELFFGEGSRLTVL.

The V gene is TRBV3-1 (or the pseudogene TRBV3-2), the J gene TRBJ1-4, with 8 bases lining up with TRBD1. Per germline, CDR1 LGHDT and CDR2 YNNKEL (reference sequence). V shed 4 bases and J 5 bases; nucleotides not matched to a gene: 6. CDR3 length: 15 residues. CDR3 loop: CASSPRDRPNEKLFF. The DNA for the CDR3 is TGTGCCAGCAGCCCGAGGGACAGGCCAAATGAAAAACTGTTTTTT.

The chain is built from TRBV19 and TRBJ2-7; no clear D gene. The germline V and J ends were trimmed by 3 bases and 6 bases, with 9 bases remaining between them. Germline-derived CDR1 and CDR2 are LNHDA and SQIVND (reference sequence). The CDR3 is 12 amino acids. This CDR3 reads CASSMVLGEQYF. DNA for the CDR3: TGTGCCAGTAGTATGGTCCTCGGCGAGCAGTACTTC.

The chain employs TRBV2 and TRBJ1-2, with 10 bases fitting TRBD1. V trimming: 6 bases; J trimming: 8 bases; junction bases outside the gene matches: 3. CDR3 length: 12 amino acids. The V gene's germline CDR1 is SNHLY and CDR2 FYNNEI. CDR3 coding DNA: TGTGCCAGCAGGACAGGGGGCGGCGGCTACACCTTC. It yields the protein CASRTGGGGYTF.

The chain recombines TRBV7-2 with TRBJ1-2; D is possibly TRBD1 (5 bases). The V and J ends lost 5 bases and 3 bases respectively, with 16 bases between them. Germline values: CDR1 SGHTA, CDR2 FQGNSA. CDR3 size: 15 residues. CDR3 protein: CASSKPQVADYGYTF. The CDR3 DNA reads as TGTGCCAGCAGCAAGCCACAGGTTGCGGACTATGGCTACACCTTC.

J is TRBJ1-6 and V is TRBV19, with TRBD1 matching over 7 bases. Germline assignment: CDR1 LNHDA and CDR2 SQIVND (reference sequence). The V segment lost 6 bases and the J segment 5 bases; nucleotides outside the gene matches: 7. The CDR3 loop spans 15 amino acids. This chain's CDR3 is CASRAGTANNSPLHF. The CDR3 DNA follows: TGTGCCAGTAGGGCCGGGACAGCTAATAATTCACCCCTCCACTTT.

This clone was counted once. The chain links TRBV27 to TRBJ2-3; possibly TRBD2 for D (6 bases). Per the germline V gene, CDR1 is MNHEY and CDR2 is SMNVEV (reference sequence). Deletions cut 4 bases from V and 4 bases from J, with 18 bases between. CDR3 length: 16 amino acids. The DNA of the CDR3 is TGTGCCAGCAGTTCCTTGGGGACTCAGGGCGCAGATACGCAGTATTTT. Translated: CASSSLGTQGADTQYF.

The gene calls are TRBV6-2 or TRBV6-3 and TRBJ1-5; 8 positions match TRBD1. Germline V gene sequence: CDR1 MNHEY, CDR2 SVGEGT. The CDR3 contains 19 residues. V lost 2 bases, J lost 2 bases, and 14 bases stayed unmatched. The CDR3 here is CASSYETSRGHRGNQPQHF. The CDR3 nucleotides are TGTGCCAGCAGTTACGAAACGAGCAGGGGGCATAGGGGCAATCAGCCCCAGCATTTT.

V usage is TRBV19 and J usage is TRBJ1-2; perhaps TRBD1 as D (6 bases). V lost 5 bases and J lost 3, with 13 bases in between. CDR1 is LNHDA, CDR2 SQIVND, per germline (reference sequence). CDR3 length: 14 amino acids. DNA for the CDR3: TGTGCCAGTAGTCGACAAGGGGGGGACTATGGCTACACCTTC. Its translation is CASSRQGGDYGYTF.